This TCR beta chain was captured in a study of blood T cell repertoires in COVID-19 (dated by TCRdb to about 2020). About the study as a whole: The collaborator samples originated in the United States, Italy and Spain and spanned the acute and convalescent phases of COVID-19. The prospective study material was composed of cDNA or gDNA derived from T cells, B-cell-depleted T cells, or PBMCs. Deeply sampled blood TCRbeta repertoires from subjects exposed to, actively infected with, or recovered from COVID-19 were included in the dataset. A freely available public database, intended as a resource for researchers studying the immune response to SARS-CoV-2, is where the repertoires were released. Samples were obtained from the ongoing ImmuneRACE study (first 160 participants) and from some 1,200 subjects provided by 6 global collaborators. The sample metadata nearly always contained a de-identified subject ID, COVID-19 status, age in years and sex. Where HLA class I and class II types were available, the types were taken from metadata supplied by the sample provider, not from assay-based typing. Findings and caveats that apply to the study as a whole: Clinical and demographic metadata were provided uncurated, with the amount varying by source and participant.

Collaborating institutions collected whole blood in K2EDTA tubes following their own protocols. For TCRbeta analysis, collaborator samples were shipped as frozen whole blood, as isolated PBMCs, or as DNA extracted from either sample type. TCRbeta CDR3 regions were amplified from genomic DNA by means of the immunoSEQ Assay, a bias-controlled multiplex PCR. The authors' pipeline ran thus. Within the assay, amplification of reference gene primers was used to estimate how many nucleated cells each sample contained. To quantify the absolute abundance of each unique TCRbeta CDR3 rearrangement, sequence reads were collapsed and filtered. For each sample, productive Simpson clonality was calculated by taking the square root of Simpson's diversity index across productive rearrangements. What TCRdb holds here is the immuneACCESS table cut down to in-frame rearrangements. Part of the clones is not present; checked against another copy, under half of the missing clones reflect an unresolved V gene, and the others are unexplained. That table supplies the V and J calls and clone size; D and trimming were determined from the DNA. This sample comprises hundreds of thousands of clones, about 88% of them detected only once. The ten largest make up 2.5% to 3.5% of the sample.

Cut back by 4 bases and 2 bases, the V and J ends lie 11 bases apart. Counted from cysteine to phenylalanine, this CDR3 has 14 amino acids. CDR3 DNA only is kept here, 42 bases in frame from base 1. CDR1 SGHRS and CDR2 YFSETQ were looked up in the germline V gene. Concerning this clone itself: There is no known antigen for this receptor. Per-base quality was not reported, and no clone a single base away is much larger than it.

The rearranged segments are TRBV5-1 and TRBJ2-3, and the D gene may be TRBD2, 5 bases matching. The clonotype was recovered from a human donor in a cohort sampled during active COVID-19. Input material: peripheral blood. The base sequence is TGCGCCAGCAGCCCGGAGGTCTACACAGATACGCAGTATTTT. Translation gives CASSPEVYTDTQYF. This CDR3, with the reference TRBV5-1 and TRBJ2-3 proteins standing in past its ends, gives the full variable domain KAGVTQTPRYLIKTRGQQVTLSCSPISGHRSVSWYQQTPGQGLQFLFEYFSETQRNKGNFPGRFSGRQFSNSRSEMNVSTLELGDSALYLCASSPEVYTDTQYFGPGTRLTVL.